This T cell receptor (beta chain) was recorded in a study of T cell repertoires in cytomegalovirus infection. Study-wide background: TCR beta signatures that were public indicated CMV infection and matching HLA type. Broader study findings: CMV carriers having the relevant HLA were flagged by cumulative public TCR beta family frequency. Dominating the ex vivo response were TCR beta clonotypes that were CMV-specific and HLA-C-restricted.

Each CDR3 protein gets one entry after TCRdb re-called the reads with MiXCR. The repertoire holds roughly 640,000 distinct CDR3 sequences, with 24% as singletons. Worth noting for this clonotype: What it binds is unknown.

V was clipped by 10 bases and J by 6 bases, with 24 bases between them. CDR3 length equals 15 residues. Sequenced material: CD8+ T cells from PBMCs. This clonotype was sampled from a human donor in good health (CMV status not recorded). Some clones in this sample may be carry-over from other donors' samples. The genes are TRBV12-3 or TRBV12-4 and TRBJ1-2, with a weak D call TRBD1 (5 bases). The CDR3 loop is CANSNLLKGRDGYTF. CDR3 DNA: TGTGCCAACTCGAATTTGCTAAAGGGGCGTGATGGCTACACCTTC.